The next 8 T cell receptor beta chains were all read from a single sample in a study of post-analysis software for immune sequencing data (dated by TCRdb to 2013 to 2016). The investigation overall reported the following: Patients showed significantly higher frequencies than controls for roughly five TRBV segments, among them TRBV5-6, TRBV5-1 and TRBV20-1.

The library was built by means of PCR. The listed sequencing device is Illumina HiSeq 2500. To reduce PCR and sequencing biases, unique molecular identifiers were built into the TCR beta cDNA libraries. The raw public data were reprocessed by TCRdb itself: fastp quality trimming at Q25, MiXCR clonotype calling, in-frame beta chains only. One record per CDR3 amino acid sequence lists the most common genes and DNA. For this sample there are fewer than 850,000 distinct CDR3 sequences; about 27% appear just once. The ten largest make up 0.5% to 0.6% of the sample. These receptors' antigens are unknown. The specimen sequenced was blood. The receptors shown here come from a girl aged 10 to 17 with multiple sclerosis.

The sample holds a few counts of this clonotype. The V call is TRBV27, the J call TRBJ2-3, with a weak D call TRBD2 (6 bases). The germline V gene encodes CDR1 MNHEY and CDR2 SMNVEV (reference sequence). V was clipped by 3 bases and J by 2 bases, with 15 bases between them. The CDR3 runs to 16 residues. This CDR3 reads CASSLKLARSTDTQYF. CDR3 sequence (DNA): TGTGCCAGCAGTTTGAAACTAGCTAGGTCCACAGATACGCAGTATTTT.

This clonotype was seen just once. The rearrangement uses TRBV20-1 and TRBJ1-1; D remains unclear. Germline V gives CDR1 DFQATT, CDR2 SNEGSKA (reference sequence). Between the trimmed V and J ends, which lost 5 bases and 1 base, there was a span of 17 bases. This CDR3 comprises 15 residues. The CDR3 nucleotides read TGCAGTGCTTCCCCCCCCGGGCGGGAGAACACTGAAGCTTTCTTT. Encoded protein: CSASPPGRENTEAFF.

The CDR3 DNA reads TGTGCCATCAGTCCGGGACAAGGGGCTTATGGCTACACCTTC. Its protein product is CAISPGQGAYGYTF. The chain employs TRBV10-3 and TRBJ1-2; D is possibly TRBD1 (6 bases). The CDR3 has 14 amino acids. Trimming removed 5 bases from V and 5 bases from J, with 15 bases in between. CDR1 and CDR2 (germline): ENHRY, SYGVKD.

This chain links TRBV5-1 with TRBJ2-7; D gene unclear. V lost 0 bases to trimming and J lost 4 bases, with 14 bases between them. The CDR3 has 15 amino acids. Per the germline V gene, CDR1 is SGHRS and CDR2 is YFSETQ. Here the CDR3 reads CASSLAALDGYEQYF. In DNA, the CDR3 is TGCGCCAGCAGCTTGGCGGCACTTGACGGTTACGAGCAGTACTTC.

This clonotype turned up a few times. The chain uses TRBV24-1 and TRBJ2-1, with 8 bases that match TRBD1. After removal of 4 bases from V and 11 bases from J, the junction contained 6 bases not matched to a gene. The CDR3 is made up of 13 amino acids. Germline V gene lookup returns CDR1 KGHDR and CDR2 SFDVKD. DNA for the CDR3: TGTGCCACCAGTGAGTATGGACAGGGCAAGCAGTTCTTC. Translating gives CATSEYGQGKQFF.

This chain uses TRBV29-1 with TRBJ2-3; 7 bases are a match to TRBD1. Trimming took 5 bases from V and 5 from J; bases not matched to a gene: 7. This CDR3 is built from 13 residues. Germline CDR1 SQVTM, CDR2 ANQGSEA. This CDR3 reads CSVTTGKRDTQYF. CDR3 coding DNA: TGCAGCGTTACGACAGGGAAGAGAGATACGCAGTATTTT.

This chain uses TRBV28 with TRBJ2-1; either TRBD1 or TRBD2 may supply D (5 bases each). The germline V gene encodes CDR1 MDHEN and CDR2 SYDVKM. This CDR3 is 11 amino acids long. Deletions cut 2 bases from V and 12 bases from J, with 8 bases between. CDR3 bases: TGTGCCAGCAGTTTAAAGAGGGGGCAGTTCTTC. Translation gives CASSLKRGQFF.

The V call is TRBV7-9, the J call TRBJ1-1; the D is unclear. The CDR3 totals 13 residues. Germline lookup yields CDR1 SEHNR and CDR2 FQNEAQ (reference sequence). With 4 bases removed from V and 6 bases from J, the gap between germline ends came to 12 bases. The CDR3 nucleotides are TGTGCCAGCAGCTACCCCCCTCCCCCTGAAGCTTTCTTT. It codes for CASSYPPPPEAFF.